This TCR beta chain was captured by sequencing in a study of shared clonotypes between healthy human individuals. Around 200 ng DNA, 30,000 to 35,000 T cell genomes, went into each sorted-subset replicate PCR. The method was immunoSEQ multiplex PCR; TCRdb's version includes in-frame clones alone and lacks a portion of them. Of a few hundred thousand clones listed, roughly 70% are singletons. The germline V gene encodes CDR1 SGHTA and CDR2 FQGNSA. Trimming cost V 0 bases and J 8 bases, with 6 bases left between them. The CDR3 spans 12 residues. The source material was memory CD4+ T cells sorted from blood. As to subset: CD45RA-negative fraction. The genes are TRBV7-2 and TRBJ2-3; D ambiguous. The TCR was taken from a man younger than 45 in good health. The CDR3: CASSLAHSTQYF. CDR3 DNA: TGTGCCAGCAGCTTAGCGCACTCTACGCAGTATTTT.